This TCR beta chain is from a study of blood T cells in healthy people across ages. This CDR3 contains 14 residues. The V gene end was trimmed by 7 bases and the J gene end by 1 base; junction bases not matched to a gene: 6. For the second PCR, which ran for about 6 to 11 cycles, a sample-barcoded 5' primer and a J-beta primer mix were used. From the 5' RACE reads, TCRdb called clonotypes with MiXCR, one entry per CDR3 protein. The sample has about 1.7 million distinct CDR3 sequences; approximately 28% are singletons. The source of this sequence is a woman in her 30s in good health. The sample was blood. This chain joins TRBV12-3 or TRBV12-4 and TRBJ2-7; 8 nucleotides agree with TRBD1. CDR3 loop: CASTVDRESYEQYF. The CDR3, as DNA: TGTGCCAGCACCGTGGACAGGGAATCCTACGAGCAGTACTTC.